The clone carrying this T cell receptor beta chain was observed many times. The target antigen is unknown. These data belong to a study of T-cell reconstitution after alpha-beta-depleted transplantation in children. Study-wide findings and caveats: Reportedly, roughly two months post-transplant, alpha-beta T cells arose from several hundred expanded graft clones.

Unique molecular identifiers were used to barcode this TCRbeta library. TCRdb passed the PCR reads through MiXCR, listing each CDR3 protein once. The sample carries around 180,000 distinct CDR3 sequences, around 10% recorded once. This CDR3 is built from 11 residues. Germline CDR1 is SEHNR and CDR2 is FQNEAQ (reference sequence). With 2 bases removed from V and 5 bases from J, the gap between germline ends came to 3 bases. The origin of this receptor is a boy aged 2-15 years with acute myeloid leukemia, due to receive a stem cell transplant. This material consisted of PBMCs, taken before TCRalphabeta/CD19-depleted stem cell transplant. The chain joins TRBV7-9 to TRBJ2-5; D call uncertain. The DNA of the CDR3 is TGTGCCAGCAGCTTATCGGAGACCCAGTACTTC. Its protein is CASSLSETQYF.